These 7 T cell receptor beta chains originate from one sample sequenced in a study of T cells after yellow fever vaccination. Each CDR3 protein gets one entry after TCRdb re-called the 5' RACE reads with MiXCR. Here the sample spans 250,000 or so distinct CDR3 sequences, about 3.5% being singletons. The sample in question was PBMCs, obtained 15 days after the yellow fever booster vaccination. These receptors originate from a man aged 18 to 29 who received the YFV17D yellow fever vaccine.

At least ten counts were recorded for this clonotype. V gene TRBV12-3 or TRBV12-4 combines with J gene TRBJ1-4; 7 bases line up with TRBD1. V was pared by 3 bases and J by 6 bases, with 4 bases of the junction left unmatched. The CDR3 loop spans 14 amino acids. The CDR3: CASSFSGTDEKLFF. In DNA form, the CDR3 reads TGTGCCAGCAGTTTCTCCGGGACAGATGAAAAACTGTTTTTT.

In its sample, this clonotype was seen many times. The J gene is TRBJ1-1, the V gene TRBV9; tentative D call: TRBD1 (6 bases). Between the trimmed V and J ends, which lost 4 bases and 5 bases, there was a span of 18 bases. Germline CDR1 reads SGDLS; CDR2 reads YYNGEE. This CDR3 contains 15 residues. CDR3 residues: CASSPTRGALTEAFF. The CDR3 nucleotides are TGTGCCAGCAGCCCAACAAGGGGGGCCCTTACTGAAGCTTTCTTT. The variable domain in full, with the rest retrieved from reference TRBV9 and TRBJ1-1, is DSGVTQTPKHLITATGQRVTLRCSPRSGDLSVYWYQQSLDQGLQFLIQYYNGEERAKGNILERFSAQQFPDLHSELNLSSLELGDSALYFCASSPTRGALTEAFFGQGTRLTVV.

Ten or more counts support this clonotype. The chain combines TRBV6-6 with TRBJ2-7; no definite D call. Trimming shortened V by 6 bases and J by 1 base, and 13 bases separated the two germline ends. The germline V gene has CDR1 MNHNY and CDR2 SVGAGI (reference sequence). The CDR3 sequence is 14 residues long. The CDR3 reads CASRAPDISYEQYV. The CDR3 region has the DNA TGTGCCAGCAGGGCACCGGATATATCCTACGAGCAGTACGTC.

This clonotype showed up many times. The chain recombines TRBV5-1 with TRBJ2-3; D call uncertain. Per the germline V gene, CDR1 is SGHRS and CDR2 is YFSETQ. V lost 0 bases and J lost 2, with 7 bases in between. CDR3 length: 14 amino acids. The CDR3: CASSLASATDTQYF. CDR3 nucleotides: TGCGCCAGCAGCTTGGCCTCGGCCACAGATACGCAGTATTTT.

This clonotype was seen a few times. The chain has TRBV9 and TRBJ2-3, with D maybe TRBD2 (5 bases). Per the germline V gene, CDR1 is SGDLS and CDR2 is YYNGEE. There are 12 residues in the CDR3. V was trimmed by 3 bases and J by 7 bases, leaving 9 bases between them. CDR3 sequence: CASSGGLNTQYF. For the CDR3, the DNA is TGTGCCAGCAGCGGCGGGCTTAATACGCAGTATTTT.

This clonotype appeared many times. The CDR3 sequence is CASSLEKGGITEAFF. The CDR3 DNA sequence: TGTGCCAGCAGCTTAGAAAAGGGAGGGATCACTGAAGCTTTCTTT. V gene TRBV7-2 combines with J gene TRBJ1-1; D is undetermined. Germline values: CDR1 SGHTA, CDR2 FQGNSA. V was cut by 1 base and J by 4 bases, with 13 bases left in between. This CDR3 has 15 residues.

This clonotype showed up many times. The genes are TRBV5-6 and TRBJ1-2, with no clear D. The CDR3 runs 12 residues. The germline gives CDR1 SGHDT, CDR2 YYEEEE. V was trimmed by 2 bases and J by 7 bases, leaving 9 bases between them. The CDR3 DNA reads TGTGCCAGCAGCTTTTCCGGCGCTGGCTACACCTTC. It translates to CASSFSGAGYTF.